Following are 32 T cell receptor beta chains from one sample sequenced in a study of blood T cell repertoires in COVID-19. The assay was immunoSEQ multiplex PCR, and TCRdb's table has in-frame clones only and misses some. The sample includes around 60,000 clones, 70% to 90% seen only once; the top ten take under 7.5%. Sequenced: peripheral blood. Receptor source: a man aged 55-75 years with acute or convalescent COVID-19.

The rearrangement links TRBV30 to TRBJ2-3; 12 bases map to TRBD2. The V gene's germline CDR1 is GTSNPN and CDR2 SVGIG (reference sequence). The CDR3 runs to 15 residues. V dropped 0 bases and J dropped 4; count of bases not matched to a gene: 2. This CDR3 reads CAWSVASGGADTQYF. Written as DNA, the CDR3 is TGTGCCTGGAGTGTCGCTAGCGGGGGGGCAGATACGCAGTATTTT.

This clone has only a few counts. This chain uses TRBV11-1 with TRBJ2-3; 8 bases are a match to TRBD1. V shed 5 bases, J shed 4 bases, and the junction held 5 bases outside the gene matches. The CDR3 contains 14 residues. CDR1 and CDR2 from the germline V gene are SGHAT and FQDESV (reference sequence). The CDR3 region has the DNA TGTGCCAGCAGCCTAGGACAGGGCCCAGATACGCAGTATTTT. Residues: CASSLGQGPDTQYF.

There are a few counts of this clone. This rearrangement joins TRBV30 to TRBJ1-4, with D perhaps TRBD1 (6 bases). This CDR3 spans 13 amino acids. Per germline, CDR1 GTSNPN and CDR2 SVGIG (reference sequence). Trimming removed 4 bases from V and 7 bases from J, with 13 bases in between. The DNA for the CDR3 is TGTGCCTGGAAGGGGGAAAATAGTGAAAAACTGTTTTTT. It codes for CAWKGENSEKLFF.

This clone occurred once. V usage is TRBV14 and J usage is TRBJ2-4; 9 nucleotides match TRBD1. V shed 3 bases, J shed 10 bases, and the junction held 7 bases outside the gene matches. Germline lookup yields CDR1 SGHDN and CDR2 FVKESK. CDR3 length equals 14 residues. The CDR3 DNA sequence: TGTGCCAGCAGCCATATGGGACAGGGTGTGATTCAGTACTTC. Amino acid sequence: CASSHMGQGVIQYF. Based on the CDR3 plus reference TRBV14 and TRBJ2-4, the full variable domain is EAGVTQFPSHSVIEKGQTVTLRCDPISGHDNLYWYRRVMGKEIKFLLHFVKESKQDESGMPNNRFLAERTGGTYSTLKVQPAELEDSGVYFCASSHMGQGVIQYFGAGTRLSVL.

Comments on this clone: The same CDR3 is also encoded by other DNA sequences in this sample. The chain uses TRBV13 and TRBJ1-2; possibly TRBD1 for D (6 bases). In germline, CDR1 is PRHDT, CDR2 FYEKMQ (reference sequence). V lost 1 base and J lost 4, with 10 bases in between. The CDR3 loop spans 14 amino acids. The CDR3 spells CASSLEGGSYGYTF. The CDR3 DNA follows: TGTGCCAGCAGCTTAGAGGGGGGGAGCTATGGCTACACCTTC. Full variable domain (outside the CDR3, taken from reference TRBV13 and TRBJ1-2): AAGVIQSPRHLIKEKRETATLKCYPIPRHDTVYWYQQGPGQDPQFLISFYEKMQSDKGSIPDRFSAQQFSDYHSELNMSSLELGDSALYFCASSLEGGSYGYTFGSGTRLTVV.

This clone was recorded only once. The chain couples TRBV28 to TRBJ2-5, with 11 bases lining up with TRBD2. The CDR3 spans 15 residues. CDR1 MDHEN and CDR2 SYDVKM come from the germline V gene. The V segment lost 6 bases and the J segment 2 bases; nucleotides outside the gene matches: 5. For the CDR3, the DNA is TGTGCCAGCAGCCGTAGCGGGGGGGCTCAAGAGACCCAGTACTTC. Residues: CASSRSGGAQETQYF.

This rearrangement joins TRBV6-2 or TRBV6-3 to TRBJ2-7; D not certain. V was clipped by 2 bases and J by 0 bases, with 5 bases between them. Germline CDR1 reads MNHEY; CDR2 reads SVGEGT. This CDR3 is 13 amino acids long. The CDR3 sequence: CASSYRSSYEQYF. DNA for the CDR3: TGTGCCAGCAGTTACAGGAGCTCCTACGAGCAGTACTTC.

A single count supports this clone. V is TRBV19 and J is TRBJ2-7; 7 positions agree with TRBD1. Germline V lookup: CDR1 LNHDA, CDR2 SQIVND (reference sequence). The CDR3 runs 15 residues. V lost 2 bases and J lost 3; bases outside the gene matches: 7. In nucleotides, the CDR3 is TGTGCCAGTAGTATATCAGGGGGAGAGTTCTACGAGCAGTACTTC. Protein product: CASSISGGEFYEQYF.

This clone was counted a few times. J is TRBJ2-7 and V is TRBV7-9; TRBD2 is a possible D gene (7 bases). The germline V gene has CDR1 SEHNR and CDR2 FQNEAQ (reference sequence). V dropped 7 bases and J dropped 0 bases, with 22 bases sitting between them. There are 17 residues in the CDR3. CDR3 region: CASTITGLGGTSYEQYF. The CDR3 DNA reads as TGTGCCAGCACCATAACAGGGCTCGGGGGGACCTCCTACGAGCAGTACTTC.

The rearrangement joins TRBV13 to TRBJ1-6, with a weak D call TRBD1 (5 bases). Germline CDR1 is PRHDT and CDR2 is FYEKMQ (reference sequence). V was shortened by 6 bases and J by 10 bases, with 16 bases between the two germline ends. CDR3 length equals 14 residues. CDR3 in DNA: TGTGCCAGCAGGAGATGGGGCCCTGGGTCACCCCTCCACTTT. Residues: CASRRWGPGSPLHF.

A few counts support this clone. The chain is built from TRBV12-3 or TRBV12-4 and TRBJ1-2; D gene uncertain. CDR3 length: 12 amino acids. The V gene lost 3 bases and the J gene lost 6 bases, with 8 bases spanning the gap. Here the CDR3 reads CASSLGSHGYTF. The CDR3 DNA is TGTGCCAGCAGTTTGGGCAGTCATGGCTACACCTTC.

The rearrangement joins TRBV5-1 to TRBJ2-3; tentative D call: TRBD1 (5 bases). The germline V gene encodes CDR1 SGHRS and CDR2 YFSETQ. V was shortened by 2 bases and J by 3 bases, with 7 bases between the two germline ends. The CDR3 is 13 residues long. The CDR3 spells CASSLRQTDTQYF. CDR3 nucleotides: TGCGCCAGCAGCTTACGACAGACAGATACGCAGTATTTT.

The chain employs TRBV3-1 (or the pseudogene TRBV3-2) and TRBJ2-5; D might be TRBD1 (6 bases). Per the germline V gene, CDR1 is LGHDT and CDR2 is YNNKEL (reference sequence). The CDR3 covers 13 residues. Trimming took 1 base from V and 9 from J, leaving 12 bases between them. CDR3 loop: CASSQGGPGAQYF. The CDR3 DNA reads TGTGCCAGCAGCCAAGGGGGGCCAGGGGCCCAGTACTTC.

This chain joins TRBV10-3 and TRBJ2-3, with 8 bases that match TRBD2. This CDR3 contains 15 residues. Per germline, CDR1 ENHRY and CDR2 SYGVKD. V trimming: 2 bases; J trimming: 4 bases; junction bases outside the gene matches: 5. The DNA of the CDR3 is TGTGCCATCAGTGAGACCGGACTAGCCCCAGATACGCAGTATTTT. Protein sequence: CAISETGLAPDTQYF.

The V gene is TRBV13, the J gene TRBJ2-7; D may be TRBD2 (5 bases). The CDR3 is 14 residues long. Germline-derived CDR1 and CDR2 are PRHDT and FYEKMQ (reference sequence). The V end was cut by 2 bases, the J end by 2 bases, with 10 bases between. CDR3 sequence: CASSLKGAPYEQYF. The CDR3 DNA reads TGTGCCAGCAGCTTAAAGGGAGCCCCCTACGAGCAGTACTTC.

The chain is built from TRBV19 and TRBJ1-3; D not certain. Deletions cut 5 bases from V and 4 bases from J, with 15 bases between. The CDR3 has 15 residues. Germline V gives CDR1 LNHDA, CDR2 SQIVND (reference sequence). This CDR3 reads CASSPYEVSGNTIYF. The CDR3 DNA reads TGTGCCAGTAGTCCCTATGAAGTTTCGGGAAACACCATATATTTT.

This chain connects TRBV4-2 to TRBJ1-2; D might be TRBD1 (6 bases). CDR1 is LGHNA, CDR2 YNFKEQ, per germline. The CDR3 runs 18 residues. V was cut by 0 bases and J by 2 bases, with 19 bases left in between. DNA for the CDR3: TGTGCCAGCAGCCAAGACCCAATTGGTGCAGGGGTAAACTATGGCTACACCTTC. Amino acid sequence: CASSQDPIGAGVNYGYTF.

The CDR3 loop reads CASSSQGRGVQETQYF. CDR3 nucleotide sequence: TGTGCCAGCAGCTCCCAGGGGCGGGGGGTTCAAGAGACCCAGTACTTC. The chain recombines TRBV7-6 with TRBJ2-5; 8 bases map to TRBD2. J was trimmed by 2 bases and V by 4 bases; bases with no gene match: 9. The germline V gene has CDR1 SGHVS and CDR2 FNYEAQ. This CDR3 contains 16 residues.

The sample holds one count of this clone. V and J are TRBV2 and TRBJ1-2; 8 bases are shared with TRBD1. CDR3 length: 16 residues. Germline values: CDR1 SNHLY, CDR2 FYNNEI. Trimming took 1 base from V and 8 from J; bases not matched to a gene: 12. CDR3 nucleotide sequence: TGTGCCAGCAGTGAAGTGAGAGGGACAGGTCTCAGGGGCTACACCTTC. Translating it yields CASSEVRGTGLRGYTF.

V gene TRBV7-2 combines with J gene TRBJ1-4, with 9 nucleotides matching TRBD1. Unmatched junction bases numbered 6, after V lost 5 bases and J lost 8 bases. CDR1 and CDR2 (germline): SGHTA, FQGNSA. This CDR3 comprises 14 residues. The CDR3 is CASSTDRGREKLFF. DNA of the CDR3: TGTGCCAGCAGCACGGACAGGGGTCGCGAAAAACTGTTTTTT. Combining the CDR3 with reference TRBV7-2 and TRBJ1-4 gives the whole variable domain GAGVSQSPSNKVTEKGKDVELRCDPISGHTALYWYRQSLGQGLEFLIYFQGNSAPDKSGLPSDRFSAERTGGSVSTLTIQRTQQEDSAVYLCASSTDRGREKLFFGSGTQLSVL.

This clone has just one count. The chain recombines TRBV7-9 with TRBJ2-3, with no clear D. V was pared by 4 bases and J by 4 bases, with 21 bases between. Germline CDR1 and CDR2: SEHNR and FQNEAQ (reference sequence). CDR3 length: 17 amino acids. The CDR3, as DNA: TGTGCCAGCAGCTCCGGCTCTGGTCCCTTAAGCGCAGATACGCAGTATTTT. This sequence encodes CASSSGSGPLSADTQYF.

The rearrangement joins TRBV19 to TRBJ2-1; TRBD1 is a possible D gene (5 bases). The germline V gene encodes CDR1 LNHDA and CDR2 SQIVND (reference sequence). V was trimmed by 3 bases and J by 6 bases, leaving 9 bases between them. The CDR3 contains 13 residues. The CDR3 loop is CASSIRGGNEQFF. The CDR3 bases are TGTGCCAGTAGTATTAGGGGCGGCAATGAGCAGTTCTTC.

This chain connects TRBV6-5 to TRBJ2-5, with TRBD1 matching over 7 bases. Germline lookup yields CDR1 MNHEY and CDR2 SVGAGI. The CDR3 sequence is 15 residues long. J gave up 2 bases and V 8 bases, and 11 bases lay outside the gene matches. The CDR3 loop is CASLVADRRQETQYF. In DNA, the CDR3 is TGTGCCAGCCTTGTCGCGGACAGGAGACAAGAGACCCAGTACTTC.

This rearrangement joins TRBV19 to TRBJ2-6, with 7 bases identical to TRBD1. CDR1 is LNHDA, CDR2 SQIVND, per germline (reference sequence). The ends lost 8 bases at V and 2 bases at J; junction bases unmatched: 9. The CDR3 spans 16 residues. CDR3 DNA sequence: TGTGCCAGTTCTCGACAGGGCCTAACTGGGGCCAACGTCCTGACTTTC. This sequence encodes CASSRQGLTGANVLTF.

The chain couples TRBV19 to TRBJ2-7; 10 positions match TRBD1. The length of the CDR3 is 15 residues. Germline V lookup: CDR1 LNHDA, CDR2 SQIVND (reference sequence). The junction had 7 bases not matched to a gene; V was cut back by 3 bases and J by 5 bases. Here the CDR3 reads CASSIGDRGINEQYF. DNA for the CDR3: TGTGCCAGTAGTATTGGGGACAGGGGTATCAACGAGCAGTACTTC.

This chain links TRBV28 with TRBJ2-3; maybe TRBD1 (5 bases). This CDR3 has 15 amino acids. CDR1 MDHEN and CDR2 SYDVKM come from the germline V gene. Trimming pared 7 bases from V and 4 bases from J, leaving 18 bases between. The CDR3 DNA sequence: TGTGCCAGCACGGTATCAGGGTTATCGGCAGATACGCAGTATTTT. This gives the protein CASTVSGLSADTQYF.

The gene calls are TRBV6-6 and TRBJ1-1; TRBD1 matches 9 bases. The ends lost 2 bases at V and 2 bases at J; junction bases unmatched: 6. The CDR3 consists of 16 residues. Per the germline V gene, CDR1 is MNHNY and CDR2 is SVGAGI (reference sequence). CDR3 DNA: TGTGCCAGCAGTTACGGATACAGGGGGCGCAACACTGAAGCTTTCTTT. It translates to CASSYGYRGRNTEAFF.

The chain couples TRBV6-1 to TRBJ2-7; TRBD1 might be the D (5 bases). The V and J ends lost 0 bases and 2 bases respectively, with 8 bases between them. This CDR3 contains 14 residues. Germline CDR1 reads MNHNS; CDR2 reads SASEGT. The CDR3 here is CASSEAPGPYEQYF. As DNA, the CDR3 is TGTGCCAGCAGTGAAGCTCCAGGGCCCTACGAGCAGTACTTC.

The chain couples TRBV5-1 to TRBJ2-2, with a possible D match to TRBD1 (5 bases). Trimming pared 5 bases from V and 5 bases from J, leaving 7 bases between. The germline V gene encodes CDR1 SGHRS and CDR2 YFSETQ. CDR3 size: 12 residues. This chain's CDR3 is CASRGVTGELFF. The DNA of the CDR3 is TGCGCCAGCAGAGGGGTGACCGGGGAGCTGTTTTTT.

This chain links TRBV9 with TRBJ2-5; possibly TRBD2 for D (6 bases). The CDR3 contains 14 residues. Germline values: CDR1 SGDLS, CDR2 YYNGEE. V was pared by 6 bases and J by 8 bases, with 20 bases between. CDR3 bases: TGTGCCAGCAACTCCGGGACTCGCTTAGACACCCAGTACTTC. Translating gives CASNSGTRLDTQYF.

This clone was observed a handful of times. This rearrangement joins TRBV6-5 to TRBJ2-7, with D possibly being TRBD2 (7 bases). This CDR3 region has 14 residues. Germline CDR1 is MNHEY and CDR2 is SVGAGI. V lost 6 bases to trimming and J lost 4 bases, with 16 bases between them. The CDR3 DNA reads as TGTGCCAGCAGAGGGGCGGGGGCAGGGTACGAGCAGTACTTC. This translates into CASRGAGAGYEQYF.

This clone was seen a single time. V gene TRBV7-3 combines with J gene TRBJ2-1; 10 bases align to TRBD2. Unmatched junction bases numbered 3, after V lost 4 bases and J lost 3 bases. The CDR3 runs to 15 residues. Germline values: CDR1 SGHTA, CDR2 FQGTGA. The CDR3 reads CASSSLAGDYNEQFF. CDR3 DNA sequence: TGTGCCAGCAGCTCTCTAGCGGGGGACTACAATGAGCAGTTCTTC.